This T cell receptor beta chain originates from a study of shared clonotypes between healthy human individuals (TCRdb year 2020). A note on the overall study: A few men and two women, aged 18 to 49 years, made up the cohort. Per donor, three plates each were used for CD4 naive and CD4 memory, two for CD8 naive, and one for CD8 memory. Each donor's leukapheresis produced roughly between about 0.85 and 10 billion PBMCs. Blood TCR repertoires of a handful of healthy adults were deeply sequenced to estimate repertoire size and the extent of clonotype sharing between individuals. Different laboratories and diverse techniques were used to prepare libraries and sequence TCR repertoires, to increase sequencing depth and limit assay-specific biases. General conclusions and limits of the study: Sampling was limited to blood, and TCR repertoires in tissue likely differ from TCR repertoires in blood. Based on pairwise subsampling, the degree of clonotype sharing among donors was expected to be affected by sequencing depth. Approximately 5% of naive CD4, 3.5% of naive CD8, approximately 2% of memory CD4, and approximately 0.39% of memory CD8 clonotypes were shared across four donors. The genetic and exposure-history diversity represented was limited by the small number of donors. Compared with non-shared clonotypes, clonotypes shared by all four sorted-subset donors had higher generation probabilities. Larger estimated clonotype richness was generally found for naive subsets than for memory subsets. Rarefaction of sorted-subset datasets indicated incomplete sequencing despite the large sequencing depth.

Using the deep immunoSEQ assay, TCR CDR3 regions were amplified from genomic DNA by multiplex PCR. Genomic DNA extracted from each cell subset was distributed evenly over all wells of several immunoSEQ 96-well plates, and each plate served as one replicate. For sorted subsets, around 200 ng genomic DNA, equal to 25,000 to 35,000 T cell genomes, was loaded into each replicate PCR. Purified libraries were quantified with a Qubit 3.0 fluorometer, sized on a Bioanalyzer 2100, and re-quantified with the KAPA Library Quantification kit. A separate single-read 150-cycle Illumina NextSeq 550 flow cell was used to sequence each immunoSEQ 96-well plate. The original methods were these. Because the immunoSEQ output held only junctional sequences and lacked quality scores, the filtering could not match the filtering applied to full-length reads. Sequences were annotated with PyIR, a Python wrapper for IgBLAST v1.9, using IMGT germline references to assign V/J genes and CDR3. Any read was removed if the V/J assignment was weak (E-value above 1e-6), the CDR3 was missing, or the read contained stop codons, out-of-frame junctions, or ambiguous translated residues. V3J clonotypes were defined by identical inferred V gene, J gene, and CDR3 amino acid sequence. Percentage overlap between repertoires was computed as shared unique clonotypes divided by the size of the smaller repertoire. Richness of each repertoire was evaluated using RTK rarefaction, the Chao1 estimator, and Recon v2.1 estimates of unobserved clonotypes. For all TCRbeta clonotypes obtained by the gDNA method from several donors, generation probabilities were computed with OLGA. TCRdb's version of the immuneACCESS table is confined to in-frame rearrangements and falls short of the full clone set. An unresolved V gene accounts for under half of the shortfall where checked; the remainder is of unknown origin. From that table come the V and J calls and clone size; the DNA was used to work out D and trimming. A total of hundreds of thousands of clones appear in this sample, approximately 74% of them only once. 1.7% of the sample lies in the top ten.

Worth noting for this clone: This receptor's antigen is unknown. No base-level quality is on record; no much larger clone is a single base apart.

The CDR3 contains 15 residues, cysteine and phenylalanine counted. This entry keeps only the CDR3 DNA: 45 bases, framed from base 1. Looking up the germline V gene yields CDR1 SGHTA and CDR2 FQGNSA. V loses 2 bases at its end and J loses 2 bases; junction bases beyond the gene matches: 5. The donors were healthy, HIV-negative adults with no recently reported acute infections or vaccinations. All donors were Caucasian adults living in Nashville, Tennessee, USA. CD4+ T cells were enriched by magnetic negative selection, after which naive cells were positively selected on CD45RA and the negative fraction was taken as the memory subset. After blood collection by leukapheresis, PBMCs were isolated using Ficoll-Histopaque density gradient centrifugation and then cryopreserved in the vapor phase of liquid nitrogen. Analytical flow cytometry was used to check the purity and quantity of each magnetically sorted T cell population. From each sorted fraction, genomic DNA was isolated and quantified by UV absorbance on a Nanodrop 2000c.

The sample consisted of memory CD4+ T cells sorted from blood. The cell subset or site label of this sample denotes: CD45RA-negative fraction. The clonotype originates from a woman in her 30s in good health. The V and J genes are TRBV7-2 and TRBJ1-2; a stretch of 7 junction bases matches TRBD1. This receptor carries the CDR3 CASSLMTGNNYGYTF. The DNA is TGTGCCAGCAGCTTAATGACAGGGAACAACTATGGCTACACCTTC.